Given below is one T cell receptor beta chain in context. Trimming shortened V by 0 bases and J by 9 bases, and 14 bases separated the two germline ends. CDR3 length equals 15 residues. The germline V gene has CDR1 LNHNV and CDR2 YYDKDF (reference sequence). Measured with immunoSEQ multiplex PCR; TCRdb has only the in-frame clones, and not every one. The top ten clones hold 2% to 3% of a sample with over 100,000 clones, 92% of them seen once. This entry comes from a study of control samples from healthy donors and cancer patients. The rearrangement links TRBV15 to TRBJ1-4; TRBD1 might be the D (5 bases). This TCR came from a woman between 18 and 29 years old in good health. Specimen: blood. The CDR3 is CATSREGASSKKLFF. CDR3 nucleotides: TGTGCCACCAGCAGAGAAGGGGCATCCTCCAAAAAACTGTTTTTT.